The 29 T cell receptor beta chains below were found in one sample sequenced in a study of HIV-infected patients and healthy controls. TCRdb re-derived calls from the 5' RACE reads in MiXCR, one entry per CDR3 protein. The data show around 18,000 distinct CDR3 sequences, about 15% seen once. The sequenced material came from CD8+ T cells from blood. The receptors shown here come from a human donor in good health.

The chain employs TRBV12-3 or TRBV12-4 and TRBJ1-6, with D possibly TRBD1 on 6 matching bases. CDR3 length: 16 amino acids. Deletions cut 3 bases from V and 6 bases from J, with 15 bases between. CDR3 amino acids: CASSLIGGRGNSPLHF. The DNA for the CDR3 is TGTGCCAGCAGTTTGATTGGGGGCAGGGGTAATTCACCCCTCCACTTT.

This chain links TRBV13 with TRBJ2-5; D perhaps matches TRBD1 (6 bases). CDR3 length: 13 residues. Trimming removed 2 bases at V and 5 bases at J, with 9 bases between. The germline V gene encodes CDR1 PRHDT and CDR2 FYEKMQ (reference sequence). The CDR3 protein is CASSLLDRETQYF. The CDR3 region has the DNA TGTGCCAGCAGCTTACTTGACAGGGAGACCCAGTACTTC.

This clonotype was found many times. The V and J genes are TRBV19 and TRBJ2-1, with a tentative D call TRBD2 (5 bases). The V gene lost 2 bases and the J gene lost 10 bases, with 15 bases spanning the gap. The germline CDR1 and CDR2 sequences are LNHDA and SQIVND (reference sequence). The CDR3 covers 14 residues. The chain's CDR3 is CASSIRSSTGEQFF. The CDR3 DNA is TGTGCCAGTAGTATACGGTCCTCAACGGGAGAGCAGTTCTTC.

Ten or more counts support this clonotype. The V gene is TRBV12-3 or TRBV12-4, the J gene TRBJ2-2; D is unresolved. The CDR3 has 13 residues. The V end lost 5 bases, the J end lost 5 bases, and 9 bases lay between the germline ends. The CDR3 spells CASSTTNTGELFF. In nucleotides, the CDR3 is TGTGCCAGCAGTACTACTAATACCGGGGAGCTGTTTTTT.

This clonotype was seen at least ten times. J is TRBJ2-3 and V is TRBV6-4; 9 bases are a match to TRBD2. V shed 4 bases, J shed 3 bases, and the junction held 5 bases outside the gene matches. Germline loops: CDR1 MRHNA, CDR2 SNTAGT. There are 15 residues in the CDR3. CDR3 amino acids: CASSVAGDGTDTQYF. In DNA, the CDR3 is TGTGCCAGCAGTGTAGCGGGAGACGGGACAGATACGCAGTATTTT.

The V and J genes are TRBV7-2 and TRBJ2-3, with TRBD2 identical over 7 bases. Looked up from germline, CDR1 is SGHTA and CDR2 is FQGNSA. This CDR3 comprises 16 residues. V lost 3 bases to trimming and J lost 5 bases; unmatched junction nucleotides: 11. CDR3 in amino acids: CASSLLTSPERDTQYF. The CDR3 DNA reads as TGTGCCAGCAGCTTGCTGACTAGCCCCGAGAGAGATACGCAGTATTTT.

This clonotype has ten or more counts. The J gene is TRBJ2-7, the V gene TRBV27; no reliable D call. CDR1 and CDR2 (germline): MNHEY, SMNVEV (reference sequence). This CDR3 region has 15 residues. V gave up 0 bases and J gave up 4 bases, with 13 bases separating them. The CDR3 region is CASSLSWQRRYEQYF. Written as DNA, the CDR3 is TGTGCCAGCAGTTTATCTTGGCAACGTAGGTACGAGCAGTACTTC.

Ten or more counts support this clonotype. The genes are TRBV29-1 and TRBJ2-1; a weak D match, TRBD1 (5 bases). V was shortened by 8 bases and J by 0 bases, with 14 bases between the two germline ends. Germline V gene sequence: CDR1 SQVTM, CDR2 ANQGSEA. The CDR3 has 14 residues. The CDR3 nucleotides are TGCAGCACCCAGGGAAGTACCTCCTACAATGAGCAGTTCTTC. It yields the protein CSTQGSTSYNEQFF.

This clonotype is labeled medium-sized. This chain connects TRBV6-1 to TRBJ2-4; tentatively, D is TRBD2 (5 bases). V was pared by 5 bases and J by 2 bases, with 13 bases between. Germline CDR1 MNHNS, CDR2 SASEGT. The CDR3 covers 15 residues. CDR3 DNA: TGTGCCAGCAGTTATAGCGAGGATACCAAAAACATTCAGTACTTC. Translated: CASSYSEDTKNIQYF.

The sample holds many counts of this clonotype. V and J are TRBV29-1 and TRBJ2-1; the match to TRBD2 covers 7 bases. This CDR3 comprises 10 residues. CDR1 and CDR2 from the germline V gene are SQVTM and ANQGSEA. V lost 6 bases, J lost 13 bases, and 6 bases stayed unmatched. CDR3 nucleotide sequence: TGCAGCGTGGGGGGGGACTATCAGTTCTTC. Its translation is CSVGGDYQFF.

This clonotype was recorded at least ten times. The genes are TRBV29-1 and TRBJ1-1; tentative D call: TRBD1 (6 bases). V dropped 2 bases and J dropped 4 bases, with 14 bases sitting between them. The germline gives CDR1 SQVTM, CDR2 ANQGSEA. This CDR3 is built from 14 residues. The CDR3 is CSVEREGVGTEAFF. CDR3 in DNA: TGCAGCGTTGAAAGGGAGGGGGTGGGCACTGAAGCTTTCTTT.

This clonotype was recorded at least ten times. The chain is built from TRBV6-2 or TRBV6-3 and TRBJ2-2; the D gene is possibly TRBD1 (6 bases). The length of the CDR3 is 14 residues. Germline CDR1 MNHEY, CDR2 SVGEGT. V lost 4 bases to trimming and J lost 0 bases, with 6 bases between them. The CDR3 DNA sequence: TGTGCCAGCAGTTGGGACACGAACACCGGGGAGCTGTTTTTT. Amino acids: CASSWDTNTGELFF.

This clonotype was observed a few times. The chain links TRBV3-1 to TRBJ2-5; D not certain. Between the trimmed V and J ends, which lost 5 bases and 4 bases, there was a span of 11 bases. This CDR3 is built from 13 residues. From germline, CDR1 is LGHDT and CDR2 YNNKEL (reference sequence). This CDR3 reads CASSEDLTETQYF. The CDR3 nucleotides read TGTGCCAGCAGCGAGGACCTGACAGAGACCCAGTACTTC.

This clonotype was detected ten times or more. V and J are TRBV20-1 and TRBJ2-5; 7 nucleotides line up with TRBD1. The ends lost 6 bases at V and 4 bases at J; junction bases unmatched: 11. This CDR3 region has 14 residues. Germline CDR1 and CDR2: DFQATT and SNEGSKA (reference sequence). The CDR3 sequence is CSADRQGSGETQYF. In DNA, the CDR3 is TGCAGTGCAGACCGACAGGGAAGTGGAGAGACCCAGTACTTC.

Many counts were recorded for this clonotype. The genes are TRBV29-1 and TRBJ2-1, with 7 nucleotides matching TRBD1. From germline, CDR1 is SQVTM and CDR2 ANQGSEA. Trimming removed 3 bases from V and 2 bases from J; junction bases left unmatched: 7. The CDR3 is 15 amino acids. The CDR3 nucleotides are TGCAGCGTTGACCCGACAGGGCCTACCTACAATGAGCAGTTCTTC. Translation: CSVDPTGPTYNEQFF.

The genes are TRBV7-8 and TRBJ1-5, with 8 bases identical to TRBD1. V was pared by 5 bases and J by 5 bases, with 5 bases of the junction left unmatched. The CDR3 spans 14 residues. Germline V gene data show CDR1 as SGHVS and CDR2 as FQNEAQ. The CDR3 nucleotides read TGTGCCAGCAGCACCGGACAGGGCCATCAGCCCCAGCATTTT. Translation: CASSTGQGHQPQHF.

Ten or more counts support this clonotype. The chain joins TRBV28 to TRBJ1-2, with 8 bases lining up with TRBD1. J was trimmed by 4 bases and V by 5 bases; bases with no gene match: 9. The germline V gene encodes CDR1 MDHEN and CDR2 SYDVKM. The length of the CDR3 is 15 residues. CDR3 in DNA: TGTGCCAGCAGTGGGCTGGACAGGGATCCCTATGGCTACACCTTC. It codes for CASSGLDRDPYGYTF.

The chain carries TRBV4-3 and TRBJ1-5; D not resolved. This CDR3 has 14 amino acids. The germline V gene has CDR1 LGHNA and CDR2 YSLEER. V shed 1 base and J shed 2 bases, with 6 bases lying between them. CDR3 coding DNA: TGCGCCAGCAGCCAAGGTAGGCGCAATCAGCCCCAGCATTTT. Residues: CASSQGRRNQPQHF.

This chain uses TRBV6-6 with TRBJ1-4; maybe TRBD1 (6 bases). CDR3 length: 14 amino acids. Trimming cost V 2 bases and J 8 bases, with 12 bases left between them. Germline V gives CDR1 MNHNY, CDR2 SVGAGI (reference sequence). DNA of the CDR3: TGTGCCAGCAGTTACCCAGGGGCGAGGGAAAAACTGTTTTTT. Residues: CASSYPGAREKLFF.

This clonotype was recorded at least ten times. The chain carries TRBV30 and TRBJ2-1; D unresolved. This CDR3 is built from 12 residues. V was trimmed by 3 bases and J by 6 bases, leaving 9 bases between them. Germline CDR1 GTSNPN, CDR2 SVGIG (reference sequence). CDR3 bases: TGTGCCTGGAGCGATACCTTCAATGAGCAGTTCTTC. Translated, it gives CAWSDTFNEQFF. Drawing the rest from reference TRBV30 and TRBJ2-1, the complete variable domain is SQTIHQWPATLVQPVGSPLSLECTVEGTSNPNLYWYRQAAGRGLQLLFYSVGIGQISSEVPQNLSASRPQDRQFILSSKKLLLSDSGFYLCAWSDTFNEQFFGPGTRLTVL.

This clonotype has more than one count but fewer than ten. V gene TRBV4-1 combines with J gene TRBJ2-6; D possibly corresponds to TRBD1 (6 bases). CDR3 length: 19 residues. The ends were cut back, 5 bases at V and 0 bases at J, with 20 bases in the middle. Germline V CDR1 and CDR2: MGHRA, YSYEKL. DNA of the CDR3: TGCGCCAGCAGCGAAATGAACAGGGAAACAAGCTCTGGGGCCAACGTCCTGACTTTC. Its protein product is CASSEMNRETSSGANVLTF.

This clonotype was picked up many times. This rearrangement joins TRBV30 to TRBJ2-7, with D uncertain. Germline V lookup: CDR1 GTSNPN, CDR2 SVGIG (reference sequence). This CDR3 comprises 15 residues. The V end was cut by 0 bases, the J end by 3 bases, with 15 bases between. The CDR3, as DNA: TGTGCCTGGAGTGTACTAAGTGGTTCGGGCTACGAGCAGTACTTC. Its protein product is CAWSVLSGSGYEQYF. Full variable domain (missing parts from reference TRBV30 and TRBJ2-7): SQTIHQWPATLVQPVGSPLSLECTVEGTSNPNLYWYRQAAGRGLQLLFYSVGIGQISSEVPQNLSASRPQDRQFILSSKKLLLSDSGFYLCAWSVLSGSGYEQYFGPGTRLTVT.

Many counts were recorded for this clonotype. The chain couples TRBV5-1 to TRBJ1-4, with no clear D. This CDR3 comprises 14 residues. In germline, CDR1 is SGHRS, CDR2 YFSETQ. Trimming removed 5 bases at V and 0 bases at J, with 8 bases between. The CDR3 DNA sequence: TGCGCCAGCAGTACTGGGACAACTAATGAAAAACTGTTTTTT. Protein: CASSTGTTNEKLFF.

The DNA of the CDR3 is TGTGCCAGCAGTGGGACAGGGCAACCAGCTAACTATGGCTACACCTTC. This sequence encodes CASSGTGQPANYGYTF. The chain carries TRBV6-6 and TRBJ1-2; 9 bases fit TRBD1. Trimming took 5 bases from V and 0 from J; bases not matched to a gene: 7. The CDR3 sequence is 16 residues long. Germline-derived CDR1 and CDR2 are MNHNY and SVGAGI (reference sequence).

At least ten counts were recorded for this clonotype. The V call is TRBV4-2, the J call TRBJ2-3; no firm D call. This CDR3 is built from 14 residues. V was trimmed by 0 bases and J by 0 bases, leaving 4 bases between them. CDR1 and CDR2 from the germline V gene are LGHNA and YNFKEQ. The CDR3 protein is CASSQEGSTDTQYF. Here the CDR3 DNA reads TGTGCCAGCAGCCAAGAGGGAAGCACAGATACGCAGTATTTT.

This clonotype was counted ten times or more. CDR3 sequence reads: CASSLVKGLLYEQYF. In nucleotides, the CDR3 is TGTGCCAGCAGCTTGGTTAAGGGCCTACTCTACGAGCAGTACTTC. The V call is TRBV5-5, the J call TRBJ2-7; D call uncertain. CDR3 length: 15 residues. Looked up from germline, CDR1 is SGHKS and CDR2 is YYEKEE (reference sequence). Deletions cut 0 bases from V and 3 bases from J, with 13 bases between.

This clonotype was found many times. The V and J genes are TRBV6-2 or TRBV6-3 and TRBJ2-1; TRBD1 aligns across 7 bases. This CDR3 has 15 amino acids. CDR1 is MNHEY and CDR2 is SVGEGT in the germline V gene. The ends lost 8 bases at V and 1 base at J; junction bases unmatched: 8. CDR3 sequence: CASATGAISYNEQFF. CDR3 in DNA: TGTGCCAGCGCCACAGGGGCGATATCCTACAATGAGCAGTTCTTC.

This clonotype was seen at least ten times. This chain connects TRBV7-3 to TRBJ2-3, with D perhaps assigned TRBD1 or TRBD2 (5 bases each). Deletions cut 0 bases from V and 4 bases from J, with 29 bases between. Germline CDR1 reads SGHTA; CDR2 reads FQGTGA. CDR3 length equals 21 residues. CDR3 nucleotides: TGTGCCAGCAGCTTAACCGGGATTACGGTAGGGGTCGCCTCAAGGGCAGATACGCAGTATTTT. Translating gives CASSLTGITVGVASRADTQYF.

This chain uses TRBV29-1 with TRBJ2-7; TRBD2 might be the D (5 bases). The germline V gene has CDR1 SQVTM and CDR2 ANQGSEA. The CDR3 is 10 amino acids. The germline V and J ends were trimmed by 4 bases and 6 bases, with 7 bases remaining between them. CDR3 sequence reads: CSVVEGEQYF. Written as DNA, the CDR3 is TGCAGCGTTGTAGAGGGCGAGCAGTACTTC.